The sequence of this T cell receptor (beta chain) was determined in a study of beta chain features in type 1 diabetes. Study-level background: On cell yields, gender and age, patients and healthy donors were similar. Study findings and constraints: More deletions and fewer insertions at VDJ junctions were seen in type 1 diabetes patients. A moderate, significant TCRB CDR3 shortening appeared in type 1 diabetes across four CD4+ subsets. Within the patient group, naive, central memory and Treg TCRB repertoires appeared more similar to each other than within healthy donors.

This clone was counted ten times or more. What it recognizes is unknown. This CDR3 contains 11 residues. V lost 3 bases to trimming and J lost 4 bases, with 6 bases between them. Germline CDR1 and CDR2: DFQATT and SNEGSKA (reference sequence). The investigators reverse transcribed all of the isolated RNA, so they sequenced expressed TCRB transcripts. Profiled with immunoSEQ multiplex PCR; TCRdb holds only in-frame clones, not every one. The table has some 360,000 clones, 9.6% seen once. The purity of all sorted populations exceeded 98%. The sample was central memory CD4+ T cells from blood. The TCR was taken from a man in his thirties or forties with type 1 diabetes. The chain links TRBV20-1 to TRBJ1-2; D remains ambiguous. Here the CDR3 DNA reads TGCAGTGCTAGGTCCCGCTATGGCTACACCTTC. This encodes CSARSRYGYTF.